The 2 T cell receptor beta chains below were found in one sample sequenced in a study of cytotoxic CD8 clonotypes in ibrutinib-treated CLL. Profiling relied on immunoSEQ multiplex PCR, and the TCRdb table lists in-frame clones only, not all of them. The data contain approximately 150,000 clones, about 88% of them singletons. Material: PBMCs, obtained at disease progression, from a patient treated with ibrutinib. These receptors were obtained from a human donor with chronic lymphocytic leukemia.

J is TRBJ2-7 and V is TRBV23-1; unclear D gene. TRBV23-1 is an ORF; its function is uncertain. Trimming removed 9 bases at V and 1 base at J, with 10 bases between. The CDR3 length is 12 residues. The CDR3 region is CASNDKSYEQYF. The CDR3 bases are TGCGCCAGTAATGACAAATCCTACGAGCAGTACTTC.

This chain links TRBV11-3 with TRBJ1-5; D is possibly TRBD1 (6 bases). V was shortened by 2 bases and J by 3 bases, with 11 bases between the two germline ends. This CDR3 has 15 residues. The germline V gene encodes CDR1 SGHNT and CDR2 YENEEA. CDR3 nucleotides: TGTGCCAGCAGCTTACCGAACAGGGACAATCAGCCCCAGCATTTT. It is translated as CASSLPNRDNQPQHF. Looking up the rest from reference TRBV11-3 and TRBJ1-5 gives the full variable domain: EAGVVQSPRYKIIEKKQPVAFWCNPISGHNTLYWYLQNLGQGPELLIRYENEEAVDDSQLPKDRFSAERLKGVDSTLKIQPAELGDSAVYLCASSLPNRDNQPQHFGDGTRLSIL.